This T cell receptor (beta chain) was identified in a study of shared clonotypes between healthy human individuals. Per the original methods: ImmunoSEQ supplied junction-only sequences lacking quality scores, so filtering was different. Assay used: immunoSEQ multiplex PCR; TCRdb lists only in-frame clones, some missing. Clone size and V and J calls were adopted from that table, with D and trimming inferred from the DNA. The data show fewer than 600,000 clones, around 76% seen once. This clone was seen a few times. With 7 bases clipped from V and 0 bases from J, the junction kept 5 bases outside the gene matches. The germline V gene encodes CDR1 MDHEN and CDR2 SYDVKM. This CDR3 comprises 16 residues.

The sequence came from a woman aged 40 to 49 in good health. Some clones in this sample may be carry-over from other donors' samples. Material: PBMCs. J is TRBJ2-6 and V is TRBV28; 8 nucleotides line up with TRBD1. The CDR3 nucleotides are TGTGCCAGCACCCTCAGGGGGCGCTCTGGGGCCAACGTCCTGACTTTC. It codes for CASTLRGRSGANVLTF.